This T cell receptor beta chain comes out of a study of T cell repertoires in cytomegalovirus infection. For the study at large: Through public TCR beta signatures, both CMV infection and matching HLA type were indicated. Study results and limitations: Cumulated frequencies of public TCR beta families served to identify carriers of CMV plus the relevant HLA. HLA-C-restricted TCR beta clonotypes specific for CMV led the ex vivo response.

The CDR3 consists of 17 residues. The germline gives CDR1 SGHTA, CDR2 FQGNSA. Deletions cut 4 bases from V and 3 bases from J, with 21 bases between. This clonotype was seen many times. Antigen specificity is unknown. TCRdb re-called the reads with MiXCR, one entry per CDR3 protein. The sample yields 300,000 to 450,000 distinct CDR3 sequences, roughly 20% seen once. The receptor comes from a human donor in good health (CMV status not recorded). Some clones in this sample may be carry-over from other donors' samples. J is TRBJ1-2 and V is TRBV7-2; D might be TRBD1 (5 bases). Specimen: PBMCs. CDR3 protein: CASSSSGNRGRDYGYTF. The DNA for the CDR3 is TGTGCCAGCAGCTCGTCAGGGAATCGGGGCAGGGACTATGGCTACACCTTC.